This passage covers 19 T cell receptor beta chains from one sample sequenced in a study of T cell repertoires in cytomegalovirus infection. Their target antigens are unknown. TCRdb passed the reads through MiXCR, listing each CDR3 protein once. The profile covers under 150,000 distinct CDR3 sequences, with around 30% appearing a single time and 41% taken by the ten largest. Sequenced here: CD8+ T cells from cultured PBMCs, sampled from culture after CMV antigen stimulation. Receptor source: a human donor in good health (CMV status not recorded). Some clones in this sample may be carry-over from other donors' samples.

This clonotype has at least ten counts. The chain uses TRBV27 and TRBJ2-7; TRBD1 agrees at 12 bases. The CDR3 length is 13 residues. V was clipped by 9 bases and J by 11 bases; unmatched bases: 11. CDR1 and CDR2 from the germline V gene are MNHEY and SMNVEV (reference sequence). This CDR3 is CARNRDRGLWEYF. In DNA, the CDR3 is TGTGCCAGGAACCGGGACAGGGGGCTCTGGGAGTACTTC.

This clonotype has a single count. The CDR3 spells CASSPSFGLSMNTEAFF. CDR3 nucleotide sequence: TGTGCCAGCTCACCATCCTTTGGGCTATCTATGAACACTGAAGCTTTCTTT. The chain carries TRBV18 and TRBJ1-1; D gene unclear. The CDR3 sequence is 17 residues long. V lost 2 bases, J lost 0 bases, and 16 bases lay in between. Per germline, CDR1 KGHSH and CDR2 LQKENI.

This clonotype was seen a handful of times. This sequence joins TRBV7-2 and TRBJ2-1; 8 nucleotides agree with TRBD2. Germline loops: CDR1 SGHTA, CDR2 FQGNSA. The CDR3 contains 16 residues. Trimming removed 2 bases from V and 8 bases from J; junction bases left unmatched: 11. The CDR3 loop reads CASSLILAGGRDEQFF. The CDR3 nucleotides are TGTGCCAGCAGCTTAATCTTGGCGGGGGGACGAGATGAGCAGTTCTTC.

The chain couples TRBV7-9 to TRBJ2-1; D is undetermined. This CDR3 is 15 amino acids long. Germline assignment: CDR1 SEHNR and CDR2 FQNEAQ (reference sequence). Between the trimmed V and J ends, which lost 3 bases and 6 bases, there was a span of 15 bases. CDR3 nucleotide sequence: TGTGCCAGCAGCTTCGAGTGGGCAGTCTTCAATGAGCAGTTCTTC. The encoded protein is CASSFEWAVFNEQFF.

The rearrangement links TRBV29-1 to TRBJ1-3; D gene ambiguous. Germline assignment: CDR1 SQVTM and CDR2 ANQGSEA. V lost 0 bases and J lost 8, with 11 bases in between. CDR3 length equals 13 residues. The CDR3, as DNA: TGCAGCGTTGAAGACCCCCCGCCGGACACCATATATTTT. Its protein is CSVEDPPPDTIYF. Together with reference TRBV29-1 and TRBJ1-3, the CDR3 gives the full variable domain: SAVISQKPSRDICQRGTSLTIQCQVDSQVTMMFWYRQQPGQSLTLIATANQGSEATYESGFVIDKFPISRPNLTFSTLTVSNMSPEDSSIYLCSVEDPPPDTIYFGEGSWLTVV.

The V call is TRBV28, the J call TRBJ2-5; 8 nucleotides match TRBD1. V lost 4 bases and J lost 5; bases outside the gene matches: 6. Germline V gene sequence: CDR1 MDHEN, CDR2 SYDVKM. This CDR3 is built from 14 residues. DNA of the CDR3: TGTGCCAGCAGTTCCCAGGGGGCGGCGGAGACCCAGTACTTC. It specifies CASSSQGAAETQYF.

This clonotype was counted ten times or more. The chain uses TRBV12-3 or TRBV12-4 and TRBJ1-1; no clear D. Between the trimmed V and J ends, which lost 6 bases and 5 bases, there was a span of 16 bases. The CDR3 consists of 14 residues. CDR3 sequence (DNA): TGTGCCAGCAGCCAGACTCCAGTGGGGACTGAAGCTTTCTTT. Its translation is CASSQTPVGTEAFF.

This clonotype was seen a handful of times. The CDR3, as DNA: TGTGCCAGCAGTTTCCTTGCGACAGGGCAAGGCTACACCTTC. Protein product: CASSFLATGQGYTF. The chain couples TRBV27 to TRBJ1-2; 7 bases align to TRBD1. V lost 3 bases, J lost 8 bases, and 9 bases stayed unmatched. Germline V gives CDR1 MNHEY, CDR2 SMNVEV (reference sequence). This CDR3 region has 14 residues.

The J gene is TRBJ2-3, the V gene TRBV7-8; 10 nucleotides align to TRBD2. Germline CDR1 is SGHVS and CDR2 is FQNEAQ. CDR3 size: 17 residues. V gave up 7 bases and J gave up 4 bases; unmatched junction bases: 14. The CDR3 is CASTPLLAGGPPDTQYF. The CDR3 DNA is TGTGCCAGCACCCCTTTGTTAGCGGGGGGCCCTCCAGATACGCAGTATTTT.

The rearrangement links TRBV5-4 to TRBJ1-2, with TRBD1 as a possible D gene (6 bases). Per the germline V gene, CDR1 is SGHNT and CDR2 is YYREEE (reference sequence). The CDR3 loop spans 15 amino acids. The germline V and J ends were trimmed by 0 bases and 7 bases, with 16 bases remaining between them. The CDR3, as DNA: TGTGCCAGCAGCTTGGATCAATCGGGGGCGCGTGGCTACACCTTC. Amino acids: CASSLDQSGARGYTF.

Comment on this clonotype: A junction end diverges from the germline sequence, so it may reflect a read error. The chain recombines TRBV7-8 with TRBJ1-2; D is undetermined. The CDR3 sequence is 15 residues long. Germline-derived CDR1 and CDR2 are SGHVS and FQNEAQ. The CDR3 nucleotides are TGTGCCAGCAGGGCATCGGGGAACCCTAACTATGACTACACCTTC. It yields the protein CASRASGNPNYDYTF.

CDR3 sequence (DNA): TGCGCCAGCAGCCAAGATGGGGACAGGGACTACAATGAGCAGTTCTTC. As protein: CASSQDGDRDYNEQFF. This chain joins TRBV4-3 and TRBJ2-1; 9 bases map to TRBD1. Germline V gives CDR1 LGHNA, CDR2 YSLEER. The CDR3 loop spans 16 amino acids. Trimming took 0 bases from V and 3 from J; bases not matched to a gene: 3.

For the CDR3, the DNA is TGCAGTGCTAGAGCCGTCGGACAGCTTAATCAGCCCCAGCATTTT. It translates to CSARAVGQLNQPQHF. V usage is TRBV20-1 and J usage is TRBJ1-5, with D possibly being TRBD1 (6 bases). Per the germline V gene, CDR1 is DFQATT and CDR2 is SNEGSKA (reference sequence). Trimming removed 1 base from V and 4 bases from J, with 14 bases in between. This CDR3 is built from 15 residues.

The chain employs TRBV5-5 and TRBJ2-7, with 8 bases matching TRBD1. With 2 bases clipped from V and 3 bases from J, the junction kept 10 bases outside the gene matches. Per germline, CDR1 SGHKS and CDR2 YYEKEE (reference sequence). The CDR3 loop spans 16 amino acids. The CDR3 reads CASSFPPGQGGYEQYF. CDR3 DNA: TGTGCCAGCAGCTTTCCCCCCGGACAGGGCGGCTACGAGCAGTACTTC.

This clonotype was seen ten or more times. This chain links TRBV7-6 with TRBJ2-7, with D unclear. The CDR3 spans 13 residues. The ends were cut back, 4 bases at V and 1 base at J, with 8 bases in the middle. CDR1 SGHVS and CDR2 FNYEAQ come from the germline V gene. The CDR3 here is CASSSPESYEQYF. The DNA for the CDR3 is TGTGCCAGCAGCTCCCCCGAATCCTACGAGCAGTACTTC.

This clonotype occurred many times. The chain carries TRBV27 and TRBJ2-7, with 10 bases that match TRBD2. The CDR3 runs to 15 residues. The V and J ends lost 4 bases and 4 bases, in that order; junction bases with no gene match: 7. Germline loops: CDR1 MNHEY, CDR2 SMNVEV (reference sequence). In DNA form, the CDR3 reads TGTGCCAGCAGTTATAGTTCTAGCGGGGGTTACGAGCAGTACTTC. It specifies CASSYSSSGGYEQYF.

The V call is TRBV28, the J call TRBJ2-1; TRBD2 is a possible D gene (5 bases). Trimming cost V 5 bases and J 6 bases, with 17 bases left between them. The germline gives CDR1 MDHEN, CDR2 SYDVKM. The CDR3 consists of 15 residues. The CDR3 DNA reads TGTGCCAGCAGTCCGGGAATGACGGAGATCAATGAGCAGTTCTTC. This codes for CASSPGMTEINEQFF.

This chain links TRBV6-1 with TRBJ1-5; no firm D call. V was pared by 2 bases and J by 3 bases, with 14 bases between. The CDR3 covers 16 residues. Germline V gene lookup returns CDR1 MNHNS and CDR2 SASEGT. The CDR3 protein is CASSEYSGGPNQPQHF. CDR3 DNA: TGTGCCAGCAGTGAATATTCGGGAGGCCCCAATCAGCCCCAGCATTTT.

V usage is TRBV4-3 and J usage is TRBJ2-7; 13 nucleotides line up with TRBD2. Looked up from germline, CDR1 is LGHNA and CDR2 is YSLEER. Trimming took 4 bases from V and 4 from J; bases not matched to a gene: 16. CDR3 length: 19 amino acids. DNA of the CDR3: TGCGCCAGCAGCCCCTCAGATGGGACCGGACTAGCGGGGGTATACGAGCAGTACTTC. Its translation: CASSPSDGTGLAGVYEQYF.